This is a list of T cell receptor beta chains from one sample in a study of identical twins. MiXCR, applied by TCRdb to the 5' RACE reads, yields one record per CDR3 protein. Among about 220,000 distinct CDR3 sequences, 9.4% were seen once, and the ten largest hold just over 5%. Sequenced sample: memory (CD45RO+) T cells sorted from blood. These receptors were collected from a woman aged 18-35 years in good health. Each CDR3 is given with its conserved first and last residue. Each record gives: V gene, clone size, J gene, D gene, CDR3 DNA, CDR3 protein. The D gene is left open where the match is weak. Where a row states a size, it is once, few, many or the class of an expanded clone; other rows omit it.

>TRBV6-5|.|TRBJ1-2|.
TGTGCCAGCAGTTACTCCGCCGTTTGGGGCAGCAAAAACTATGGCTACACCTTC
CASSYSAVWGSKNYGYTF
>TRBV7-2|.|TRBJ2-1|.
TGTGCCAGCAGCTACAGAGGGGGCAATGAGCAGTTCTTC
CASSYRGGNEQFF
>TRBV11-2|few|TRBJ2-1|TRBD2
TGTGCCAGCAGCTCCCAGGGACTAGCGGGGCTAAGCTCCTACAATGAGCAGTTCTTC
CASSSQGLAGLSSYNEQFF
>TRBV3-1|.|TRBJ1-2|.
TGTGCCAGCAGCCAAGGGACAGCCTCCGGCTACACCTTC
CASSQGTASGYTF
>TRBV25-1|.|TRBJ2-1|.
TGTGCCAGCAGCAGGGAGAGGGGATCCAATGAGCAGTTCTTC
CASSRERGSNEQFF
>TRBV20-1|many|TRBJ2-4|.
TGCAGTGCTAGAGTGGGAATAGCCAAAAACATTCAGTACTTC
CSARVGIAKNIQYF
>TRBV3-1|.|TRBJ2-5|.
TGTGCCAGCAGCCTAGACGAGTGGGAGACCCAGTACTTC
CASSLDEWETQYF
>TRBV5-1|.|TRBJ1-4|.
TGCGCCAGCAGCTTGGGGAGTGGGGACGAAAAACTGTTTTTT
CASSLGSGDEKLFF
>TRBV20-1|.|TRBJ2-1|.
TGCAGTGTCCGTGACCACAATGAGCAGTTCTTC
CSVRDHNEQFF
>TRBV29-1|few|TRBJ1-2|.
TGCAGCGTTGAAGATACACGCAGAGCTAACTATGGCTACACCTTC
CSVEDTRRANYGYTF
>TRBV3-1|many|TRBJ2-7|.
TGTGCCAGCAGCCGAGGGGATGAAACCTACGAGCAGTACTTC
CASSRGDETYEQYF
>TRBV25-1|many|TRBJ2-7|.
TGTGCCAGCAGTGGTGTAGGACATCGGGGCTACGAGCAGTACTTC
CASSGVGHRGYEQYF
>TRBV5-1|many|TRBJ2-5|TRBD1
TGCGCCAGCAGCCTCGGGACAGGGGGCAGAGAGACCCAGTACTTC
CASSLGTGGRETQYF
>TRBV7-9|few|TRBJ2-7|.
TGTGCCAGCAGCCTTATGAGGGACGGCAGCTACGAGCAGTACTTC
CASSLMRDGSYEQYF
>TRBV5-1|many|TRBJ2-5|TRBD1
TGCGCCAGCAGCACGGGACAGGGAACAGAGACCCAGTACTTC
CASSTGQGTETQYF
>TRBV25-1|few|TRBJ2-3|TRBD1
TGTGCCAGCAGTGACCGACACAGGGGGCTGGCAGATACGCAGTATTTT
CASSDRHRGLADTQYF
>TRBV6-5|.|TRBJ2-1|.
TGTGCCAGCAGTTACCTCAAGCGGGTCTACAATGAGCAGTTCTTC
CASSYLKRVYNEQFF
>TRBV7-9|many|TRBJ1-1|.
TGTGCCAGCAGCTCCGGGACATTCTGGCAAGCTTTCTTT
CASSSGTFWQAFF
>TRBV7-2|few|TRBJ2-3|.
TGTGCCAGCAGCTCCAGCTGGGTGGATACGCAGTATTTT
CASSSSWVDTQYF
>TRBV13|few|TRBJ2-7|.
TGTGCCAGCAGCTGGGGAAACTACGAGCAGTACTTC
CASSWGNYEQYF
>TRBV14|.|TRBJ2-1|TRBD2
TGTGCCAGCAGCCAAATAGCGGGAGTAAGTGAGCAGTTCTTC
CASSQIAGVSEQFF
>TRBV6-1|few|TRBJ2-6|.
TGTGCCAGCAGTGAAGCGTCAGCCGGGGCCAACGTCCTGACTTTC
CASSEASAGANVLTF
>TRBV11-2|.|TRBJ1-6|.
TGTGCCAGCAGCTTAGAATCGGGCAGAAGGAATTCACCCCTCCACTTT
CASSLESGRRNSPLHF
>TRBV5-1|many|TRBJ2-1|TRBD2
TGCGCCAGCAGCCCGGGCCTCCGGGACTACAACAATGAGCAGTTCTTC
CASSPGLRDYNNEQFF
>TRBV20-1|.|TRBJ1-6|.
TGCAGTGCTAGACATGGAGGGGATCGGTCACCCCTCCACTTT
CSARHGGDRSPLHF
>TRBV14|.|TRBJ1-4|.
TGTGCCAGCAGCCAAGGGAGGACGTGGAGTGAAAAACTGTTTTTT
CASSQGRTWSEKLFF
>TRBV20-1|few|TRBJ1-1|.
TGCAGTGCTAGACGGTTCGACACTGCTGAAGCTTTCTTT
CSARRFDTAEAFF
>TRBV7-9|.|TRBJ1-4|TRBD1
TGTGCCAGCAGTTATGGACAGGGGTGGGAAAAACTGTTTTTT
CASSYGQGWEKLFF
>TRBV20-1|.|TRBJ2-7|.
TGCAGTGCTACCGGGGTACTCGGCTCCTACGAGCAGTACTTC
CSATGVLGSYEQYF
>TRBV27|many|TRBJ1-5|.
TGTGCCAGCAGGGGTTTCAATCAGCCCCAGCATTTT
CASRGFNQPQHF
>TRBV6-1|few|TRBJ2-5|TRBD1
TGTGCCAGCAGTGGACGACAGGGTGGCGAGACCCAGTACTTC
CASSGRQGGETQYF
>TRBV20-1|many|TRBJ2-2|.
TGCAGTGCTAGAGAAGGAATGGGTGACACCGGGGAGCTGTTTTTT
CSAREGMGDTGELFF
>TRBV7-9|.|TRBJ2-3|.
TGTGCCAGCAGCTTTGGCGGGGATAGCACAGATACGCAGTATTTT
CASSFGGDSTDTQYF
>TRBV11-2|many|TRBJ1-6|.
TGTGCCAGCAGTCAGGAACGGTCACCCCTCCACTTT
CASSQERSPLHF
>TRBV5-1|few|TRBJ2-7|.
TGCGCCAGCAGCGCCGGGACCATCTCCTACGAGCAGTACTTC
CASSAGTISYEQYF
>TRBV7-9|few|TRBJ2-7|.
TGTGCCAGCAGCCGAGGGGCAGCTCTTTCCTACGAGCAGTACTTC
CASSRGAALSYEQYF
>TRBV20-1|once|TRBJ2-3|TRBD1
TGCAGTGCTAGGGGGACAGGGGGTCAAGATACGCAGTATTTT
CSARGTGGQDTQYF
>TRBV18|few|TRBJ2-7|TRBD2
TGTGCCAGCTCCCGAATAGCGGGGGAGCCCCAGGGGTACGAGCAGTACTTC
CASSRIAGEPQGYEQYF
>TRBV4-3|few|TRBJ1-2|.
TGCGCCAGCAGCCAAGACCTACCCTCTGATGGCTACACCTTC
CASSQDLPSDGYTF
>TRBV20-1|many|TRBJ2-7|.
TGCAGTGCTAGGCCAGGGGGGGGCTCCTACGAGCAGTACTTC
CSARPGGGSYEQYF
>TRBV2|many|TRBJ2-5|.
TGTGCCACGCAACAGGTCCCGCAAGAGACCCAGTACTTC
CATQQVPQETQYF
>TRBV20-1|.|TRBJ2-7|TRBD1
TGCAGTGCTAGAGATCAAAGGACAGGGGACTACGAGCAGTACTTC
CSARDQRTGDYEQYF
>TRBV20-1|.|TRBJ1-4|TRBD1
TGCAGTGCTGGACAGGGAGCTAATGAAAAACTGTTTTTT
CSAGQGANEKLFF
>TRBV5-6|.|TRBJ2-4|TRBD1
TGTGCCAGCAGCTTAGGGACAGGGGAGGGAAACATTCAGTACTTC
CASSLGTGEGNIQYF
>TRBV29-1|few|TRBJ1-1|.
TGCAGCGTTACACCAGGGTCTGGGACTGAAGCTTTCTTT
CSVTPGSGTEAFF
>TRBV5-1|few|TRBJ2-7|TRBD2
TGCGCCAGCAGCTTTGATACTAGCGGGGGGTCCGTCGAGCAGTACTTC
CASSFDTSGGSVEQYF
>TRBV29-1|.|TRBJ1-5|TRBD1
TGCAGCGTTGGGCAGGGGGGCAATCAGCCCCAGCATTTT
CSVGQGGNQPQHF
>TRBV10-3|.|TRBJ1-6|.
TGTGCCATCAGACCCCAGGACAGCCCGAATTCACCCCTCCACTTT
CAIRPQDSPNSPLHF
>TRBV10-2|.|TRBJ2-3|.
TGCGCCACCGGGGGGCTAGACCCGAGCACAGATACGCAGTATTTT
CATGGLDPSTDTQYF
>TRBV7-6|.|TRBJ1-1|TRBD1
TGTGCCAGCAGCTGGGACAGGGGGCAAACTGAAGCTTTCTTT
CASSWDRGQTEAFF
>TRBV29-1|.|TRBJ1-4|.
TGCAGCGCGTTGAGGGACCCTAATGAAAAACTGTTTTTT
CSALRDPNEKLFF
>TRBV24-1|few|TRBJ2-1|.
TGTGCCACCAGTGATGGCGGGGTTGGCAGGGGGACGAATGAGCAGTTCTTC
CATSDGGVGRGTNEQFF
>TRBV12-3/TRBV12-4|many|TRBJ2-7|TRBD1
TGTGCCAGCAGTTTAAGTTTGGGACAGGGCTCCTACGAGCAGTACTTC
CASSLSLGQGSYEQYF